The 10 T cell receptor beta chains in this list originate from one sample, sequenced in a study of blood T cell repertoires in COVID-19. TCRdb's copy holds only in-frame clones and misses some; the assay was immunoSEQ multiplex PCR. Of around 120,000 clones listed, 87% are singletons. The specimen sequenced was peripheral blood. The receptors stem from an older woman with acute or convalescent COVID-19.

The CDR3, as DNA: TGTGCCAGCAGCCCCACAGTGCTCCATGAGCAGTTCTTC. Translation gives CASSPTVLHEQFF. This chain joins TRBV2 and TRBJ2-1; D remains ambiguous. V was clipped by 6 bases and J by 8 bases, with 14 bases between them. The germline gives CDR1 SNHLY, CDR2 FYNNEI. The CDR3 is 13 residues long.

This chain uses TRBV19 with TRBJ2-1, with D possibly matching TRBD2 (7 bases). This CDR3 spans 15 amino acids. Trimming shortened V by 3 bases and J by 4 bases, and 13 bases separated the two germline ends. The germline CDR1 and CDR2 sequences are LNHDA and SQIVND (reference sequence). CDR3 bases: TGTGCCAGTAGTATCTGGGGGGGGCTGTACAATGAGCAGTTCTTC. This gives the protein CASSIWGGLYNEQFF.

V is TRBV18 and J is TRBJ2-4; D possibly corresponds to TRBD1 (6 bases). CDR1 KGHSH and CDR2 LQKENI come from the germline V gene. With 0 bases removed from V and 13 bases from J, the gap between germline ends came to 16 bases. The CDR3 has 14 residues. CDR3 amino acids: CASSPPVQGTLQYF. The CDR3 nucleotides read TGTGCCAGCTCACCACCGGTACAGGGAACTTTGCAGTACTTC.

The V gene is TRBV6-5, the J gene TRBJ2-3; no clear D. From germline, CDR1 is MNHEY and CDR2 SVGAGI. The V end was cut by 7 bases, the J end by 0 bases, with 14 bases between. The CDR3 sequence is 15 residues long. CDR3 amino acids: CASIRRVTSTDTQYF. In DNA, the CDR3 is TGTGCCAGCATTAGACGGGTAACTAGCACAGATACGCAGTATTTT.

The CDR3 reads CASRSYGTGGKVDGYTF. The CDR3 nucleotides read TGTGCCAGTAGGAGCTACGGGACAGGGGGTAAGGTAGATGGCTACACCTTC. This chain links TRBV19 with TRBJ1-2; 11 bases map to TRBD1. V was clipped by 6 bases and J by 6 bases; unmatched bases: 15. CDR3 length equals 17 residues. CDR1 and CDR2 from the germline V gene are LNHDA and SQIVND (reference sequence).

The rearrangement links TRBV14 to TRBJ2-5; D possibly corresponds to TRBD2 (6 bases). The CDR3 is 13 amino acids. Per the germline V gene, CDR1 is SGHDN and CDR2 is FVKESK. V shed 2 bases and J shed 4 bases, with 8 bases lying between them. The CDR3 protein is CASSQNGGETQYF. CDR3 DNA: TGTGCCAGCAGCCAAAACGGGGGAGAGACCCAGTACTTC.

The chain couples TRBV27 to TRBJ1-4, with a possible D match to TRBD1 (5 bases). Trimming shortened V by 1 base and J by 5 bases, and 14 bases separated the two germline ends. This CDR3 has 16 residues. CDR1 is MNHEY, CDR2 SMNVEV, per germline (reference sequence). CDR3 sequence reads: CASSLWGDHTNEKLFF. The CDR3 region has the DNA TGTGCCAGCAGTTTATGGGGGGACCACACCAATGAAAAACTGTTTTTT.

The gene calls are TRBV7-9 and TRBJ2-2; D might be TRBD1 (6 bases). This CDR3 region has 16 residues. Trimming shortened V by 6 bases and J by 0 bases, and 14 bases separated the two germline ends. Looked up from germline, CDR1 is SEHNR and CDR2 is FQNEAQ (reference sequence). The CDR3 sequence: CASSQGPGANTGELFF. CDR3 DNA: TGTGCCAGCAGTCAAGGGCCAGGGGCGAACACCGGGGAGCTGTTTTTT.

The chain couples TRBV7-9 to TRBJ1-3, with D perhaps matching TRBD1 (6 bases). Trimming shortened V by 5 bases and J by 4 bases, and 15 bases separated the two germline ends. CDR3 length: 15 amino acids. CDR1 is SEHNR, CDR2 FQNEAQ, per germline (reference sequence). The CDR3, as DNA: TGTGCCAGCAGCCCCAACAGGGATATCGGAAACACCATATATTTT. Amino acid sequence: CASSPNRDIGNTIYF.

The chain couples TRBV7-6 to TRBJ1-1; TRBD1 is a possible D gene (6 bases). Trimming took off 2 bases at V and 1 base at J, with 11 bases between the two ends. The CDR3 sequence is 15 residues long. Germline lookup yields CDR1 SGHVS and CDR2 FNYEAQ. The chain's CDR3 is CASSLITGKNTEAFF. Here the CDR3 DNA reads TGTGCCAGCAGCTTAATAACAGGGAAGAACACTGAAGCTTTCTTT. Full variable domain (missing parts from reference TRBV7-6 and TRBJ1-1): GAGVSQSPRYKVTKRGQDVALRCDPISGHVSLYWYRQALGQGPEFLTYFNYEAQQDKSGLPNDRFSAERPEGSISTLTIQRTEQRDSAMYRCASSLITGKNTEAFFGQGTRLTVV.